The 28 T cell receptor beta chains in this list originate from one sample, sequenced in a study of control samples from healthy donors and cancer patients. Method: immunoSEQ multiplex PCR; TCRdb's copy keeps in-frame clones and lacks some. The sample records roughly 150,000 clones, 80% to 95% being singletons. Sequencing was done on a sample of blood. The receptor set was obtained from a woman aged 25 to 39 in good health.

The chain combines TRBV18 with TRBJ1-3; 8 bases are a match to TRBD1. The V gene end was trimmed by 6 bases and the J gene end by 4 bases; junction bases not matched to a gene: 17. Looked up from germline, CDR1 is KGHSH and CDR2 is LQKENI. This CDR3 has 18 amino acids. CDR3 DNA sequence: TGTGCCAGCTCCCCCAGGACAGGGATCGGCCGATCCGGAAACACCATATATTTT. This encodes CASSPRTGIGRSGNTIYF.

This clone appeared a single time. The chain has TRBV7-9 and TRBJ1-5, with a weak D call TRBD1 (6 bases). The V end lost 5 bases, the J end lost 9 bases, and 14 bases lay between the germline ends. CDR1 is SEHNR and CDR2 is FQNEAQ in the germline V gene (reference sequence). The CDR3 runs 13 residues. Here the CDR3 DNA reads TGTGCCAGCAGCAGGACAGCTGACCGGCCCCAGCATTTT. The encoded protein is CASSRTADRPQHF.

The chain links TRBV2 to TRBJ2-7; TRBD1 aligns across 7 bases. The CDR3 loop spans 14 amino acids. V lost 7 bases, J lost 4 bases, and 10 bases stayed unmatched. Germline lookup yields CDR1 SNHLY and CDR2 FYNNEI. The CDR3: CASKLGQTFYEQYF. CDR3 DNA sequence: TGTGCCAGCAAGTTGGGACAGACATTTTACGAGCAGTACTTC.

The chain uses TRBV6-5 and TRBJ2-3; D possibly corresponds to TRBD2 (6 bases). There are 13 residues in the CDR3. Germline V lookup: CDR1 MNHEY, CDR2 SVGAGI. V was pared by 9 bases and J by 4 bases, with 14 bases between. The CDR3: CASGPRDPDTQYF. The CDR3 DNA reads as TGTGCCAGTGGGCCGCGGGACCCAGATACGCAGTATTTT.

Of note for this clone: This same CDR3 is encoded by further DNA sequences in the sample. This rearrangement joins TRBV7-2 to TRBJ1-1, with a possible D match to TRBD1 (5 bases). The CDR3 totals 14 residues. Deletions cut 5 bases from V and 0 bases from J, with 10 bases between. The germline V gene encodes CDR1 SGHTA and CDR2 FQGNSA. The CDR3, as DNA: TGTGCCAGCAGCCCCAGGGACTTGAACACTGAAGCTTTCTTT. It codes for CASSPRDLNTEAFF.

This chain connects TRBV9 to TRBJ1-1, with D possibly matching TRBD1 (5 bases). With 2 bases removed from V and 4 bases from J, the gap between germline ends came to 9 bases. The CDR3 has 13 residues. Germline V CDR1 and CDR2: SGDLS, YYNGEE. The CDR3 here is CASSVGGFTEAFF. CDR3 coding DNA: TGTGCCAGCAGCGTGGGGGGGTTCACTGAAGCTTTCTTT.

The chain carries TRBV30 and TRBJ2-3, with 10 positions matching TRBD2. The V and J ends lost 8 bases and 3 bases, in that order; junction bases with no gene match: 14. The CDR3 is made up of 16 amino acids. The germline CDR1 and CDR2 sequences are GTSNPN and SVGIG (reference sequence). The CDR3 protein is CATRTPSGSRTDTQYF. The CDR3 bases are TGTGCCACCAGGACCCCTAGCGGGAGTAGAACAGATACGCAGTATTTT. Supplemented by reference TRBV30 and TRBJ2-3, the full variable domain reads SQTIHQWPATLVQPVGSPLSLECTVEGTSNPNLYWYRQAAGRGLQLLFYSVGIGQISSEVPQNLSASRPQDRQFILSSKKLLLSDSGFYLCATRTPSGSRTDTQYFGPGTRLTVL.

Here the CDR3 reads CASSVGTAYEQYF. CDR3 in DNA: TGTGCCAGCAGTGTAGGGACAGCCTACGAGCAGTACTTC. This sequence joins TRBV27 and TRBJ2-7, with TRBD1 matching over 7 bases. The length of the CDR3 is 13 residues. Germline-derived CDR1 and CDR2 are MNHEY and SMNVEV (reference sequence). With V trimmed by 5 bases and J by 2 bases, 3 bases remained unmatched.

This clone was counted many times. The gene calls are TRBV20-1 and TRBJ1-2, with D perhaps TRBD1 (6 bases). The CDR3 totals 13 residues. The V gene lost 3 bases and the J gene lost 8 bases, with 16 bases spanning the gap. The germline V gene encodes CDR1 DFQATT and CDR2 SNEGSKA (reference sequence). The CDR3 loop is CSASPRGLGGYTF. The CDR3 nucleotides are TGCAGTGCTAGTCCCAGGGGATTGGGAGGCTACACCTTC.

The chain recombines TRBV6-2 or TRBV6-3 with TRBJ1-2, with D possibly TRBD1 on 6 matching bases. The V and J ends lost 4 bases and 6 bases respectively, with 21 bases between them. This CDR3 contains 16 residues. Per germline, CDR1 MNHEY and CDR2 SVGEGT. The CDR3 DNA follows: TGTGCCAGCAGTTCCCGGGACACTATCGTAGGGGATGGCTACACCTTC. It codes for CASSSRDTIVGDGYTF.

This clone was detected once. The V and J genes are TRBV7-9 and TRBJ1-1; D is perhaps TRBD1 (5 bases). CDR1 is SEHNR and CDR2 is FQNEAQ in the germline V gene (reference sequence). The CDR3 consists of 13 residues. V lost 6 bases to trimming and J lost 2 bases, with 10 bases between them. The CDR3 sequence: CASRGGGNTEAFF. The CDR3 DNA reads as TGTGCCAGCAGGGGGGGAGGAAACACTGAAGCTTTCTTT.

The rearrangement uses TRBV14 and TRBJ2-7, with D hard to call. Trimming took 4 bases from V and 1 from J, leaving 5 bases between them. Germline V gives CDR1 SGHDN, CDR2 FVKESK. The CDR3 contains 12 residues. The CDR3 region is CASSPGSYEQYF. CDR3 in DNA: TGTGCCAGCAGCCCCGGTTCCTACGAGCAGTACTTC.

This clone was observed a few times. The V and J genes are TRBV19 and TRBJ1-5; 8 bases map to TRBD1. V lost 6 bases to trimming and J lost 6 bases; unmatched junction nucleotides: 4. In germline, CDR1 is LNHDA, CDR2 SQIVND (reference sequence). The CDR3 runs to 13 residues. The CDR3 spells CASSLRGLQPQHF. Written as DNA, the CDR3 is TGTGCCAGTAGCCTCAGGGGGCTTCAGCCCCAGCATTTT.

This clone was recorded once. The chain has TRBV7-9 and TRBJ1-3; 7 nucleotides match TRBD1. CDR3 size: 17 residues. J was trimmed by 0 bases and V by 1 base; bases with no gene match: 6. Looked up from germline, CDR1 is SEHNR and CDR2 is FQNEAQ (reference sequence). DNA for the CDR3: TGTGCCAGCAGCTTAGGGACAGGTCGAAACTCTGGAAACACCATATATTTT. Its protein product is CASSLGTGRNSGNTIYF.

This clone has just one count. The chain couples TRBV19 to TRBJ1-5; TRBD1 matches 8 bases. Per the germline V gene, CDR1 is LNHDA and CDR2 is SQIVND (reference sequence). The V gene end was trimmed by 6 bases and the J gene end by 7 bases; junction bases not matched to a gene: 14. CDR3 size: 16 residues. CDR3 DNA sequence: TGTGCCAGTAGCCCTTCGGTTTACAGGGGGGAACAGCCCCAGCATTTT. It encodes CASSPSVYRGEQPQHF.

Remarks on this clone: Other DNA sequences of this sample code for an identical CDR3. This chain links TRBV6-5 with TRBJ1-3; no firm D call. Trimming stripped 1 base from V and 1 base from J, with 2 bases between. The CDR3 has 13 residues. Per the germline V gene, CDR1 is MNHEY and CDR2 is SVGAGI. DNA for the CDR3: TGTGCCAGCAGTTACTTATCTGGAAACACCATATATTTT. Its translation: CASSYLSGNTIYF.

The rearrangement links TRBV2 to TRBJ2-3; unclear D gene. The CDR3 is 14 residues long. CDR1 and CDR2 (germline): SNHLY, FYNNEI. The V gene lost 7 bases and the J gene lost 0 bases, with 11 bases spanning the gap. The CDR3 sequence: CASKGDFSTDTQYF. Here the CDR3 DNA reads TGTGCCAGCAAGGGTGATTTTAGCACAGATACGCAGTATTTT.

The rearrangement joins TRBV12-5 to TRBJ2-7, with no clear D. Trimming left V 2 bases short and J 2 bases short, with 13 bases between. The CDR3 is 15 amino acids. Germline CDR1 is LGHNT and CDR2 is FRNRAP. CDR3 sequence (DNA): TGTGCTAGTGGTTTGACACCACTGGCCCCCTACGAGCAGTACTTC. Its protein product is CASGLTPLAPYEQYF.

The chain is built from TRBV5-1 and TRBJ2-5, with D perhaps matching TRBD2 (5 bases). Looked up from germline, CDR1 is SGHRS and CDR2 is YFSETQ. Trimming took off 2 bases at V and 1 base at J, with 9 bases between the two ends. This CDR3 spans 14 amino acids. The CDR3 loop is CASSFRAVQETQYF. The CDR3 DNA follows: TGCGCCAGCAGCTTTAGAGCGGTCCAAGAGACCCAGTACTTC.

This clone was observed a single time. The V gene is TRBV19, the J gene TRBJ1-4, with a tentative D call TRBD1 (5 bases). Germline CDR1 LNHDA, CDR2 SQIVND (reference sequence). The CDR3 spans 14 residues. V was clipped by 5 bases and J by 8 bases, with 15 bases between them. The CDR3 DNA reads TGTGCCAGTAGTTCCCGTCAGGGCCAAGAAAAACTGTTTTTT. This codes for CASSSRQGQEKLFF.

The CDR3 sequence is CASARDRPPYEQYF. The CDR3 DNA is TGCGCCAGCGCCCGGGACAGGCCCCCCTACGAGCAGTACTTC. This chain links TRBV23-1 with TRBJ2-7; 8 nucleotides agree with TRBD1. Being an ORF, TRBV23-1 has a function that is uncertain. The ends lost 8 bases at V and 2 bases at J; junction bases unmatched: 8. CDR3 length equals 14 residues.

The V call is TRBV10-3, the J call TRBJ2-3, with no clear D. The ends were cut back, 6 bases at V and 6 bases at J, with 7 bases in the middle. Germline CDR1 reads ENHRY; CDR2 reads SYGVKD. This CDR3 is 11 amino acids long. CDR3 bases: TGTGCCATCAGCGGAGCGGATACGCAGTATTTT. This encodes CAISGADTQYF.

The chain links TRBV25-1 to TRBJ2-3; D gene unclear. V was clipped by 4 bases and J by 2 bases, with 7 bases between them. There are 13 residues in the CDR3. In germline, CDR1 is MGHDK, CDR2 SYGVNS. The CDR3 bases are TGTGCCAGCAGTGCCCAGTTCACAGATACGCAGTATTTT. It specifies CASSAQFTDTQYF.

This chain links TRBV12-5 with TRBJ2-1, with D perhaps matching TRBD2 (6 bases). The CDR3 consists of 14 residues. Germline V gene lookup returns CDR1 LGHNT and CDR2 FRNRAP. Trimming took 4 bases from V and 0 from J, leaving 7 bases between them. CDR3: CASGSGGSYNEQFF. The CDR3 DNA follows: TGTGCTAGTGGTTCCGGGGGCTCCTACAATGAGCAGTTCTTC. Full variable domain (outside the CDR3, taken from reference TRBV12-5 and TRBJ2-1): DARVTQTPRHKVTEMGQEVTMRCQPILGHNTVFWYRQTMMQGLELLAYFRNRAPLDDSGMPKDRFSAEMPDATLATLKIQPSEPRDSAVYFCASGSGGSYNEQFFGPGTRLTVL.

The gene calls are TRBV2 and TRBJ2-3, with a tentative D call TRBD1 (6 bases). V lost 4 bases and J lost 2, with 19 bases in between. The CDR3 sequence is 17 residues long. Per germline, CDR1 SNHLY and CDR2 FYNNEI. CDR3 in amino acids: CASSGAGTLQTTDTQYF. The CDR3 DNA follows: TGTGCCAGCAGTGGTGCCGGGACACTACAAACCACAGATACGCAGTATTTT.

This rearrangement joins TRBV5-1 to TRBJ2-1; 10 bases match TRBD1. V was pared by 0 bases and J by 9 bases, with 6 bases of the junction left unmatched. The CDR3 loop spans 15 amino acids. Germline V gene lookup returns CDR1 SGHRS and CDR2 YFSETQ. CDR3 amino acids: CASSLVGQGGIEQFF. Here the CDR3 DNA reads TGCGCCAGCAGCTTGGTAGGACAGGGGGGAATTGAGCAGTTCTTC.

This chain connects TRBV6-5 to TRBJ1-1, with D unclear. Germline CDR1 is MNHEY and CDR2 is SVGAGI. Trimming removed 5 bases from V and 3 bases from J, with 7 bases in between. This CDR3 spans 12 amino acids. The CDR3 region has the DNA TGTGCCAGCAGTAACCGGGACACTGAAGCTTTCTTT. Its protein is CASSNRDTEAFF.

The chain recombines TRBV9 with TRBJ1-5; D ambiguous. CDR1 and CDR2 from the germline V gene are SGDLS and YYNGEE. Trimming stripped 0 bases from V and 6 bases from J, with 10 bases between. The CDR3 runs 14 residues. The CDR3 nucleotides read TGTGCCAGCAGCGTAGGTTCTGGAGGTCAGCCCCAGCATTTT. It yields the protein CASSVGSGGQPQHF.